A single sample gave rise to the 18 T cell receptor beta chains below, sequenced in a study of CD4 T cells in relation to SARS-CoV-2 and coronaviruses. The unexposed donors gave CD4+ T cells in about 2011-2018, prior to COVID-19. The cells were cultured for roughly 11 days before CD4+ T cells were isolated. No cognate antigen is known for these TCRs. The assay was immunoSEQ multiplex PCR, and TCRdb's table has in-frame clones only and misses some. The sample comprises some 29,000 clones, over 65% of which are singletons, and 20% rests with the top ten. The sequenced material came from CD4+ T cells from PBMCs, cultured in vitro. The receptors were sampled from a human donor in good health.

The chain has TRBV6-2 or TRBV6-3 and TRBJ1-5; D remains unclear. This CDR3 has 14 amino acids. Germline CDR1 and CDR2: MNHEY and SVGEGT. With 6 bases removed from V and 3 bases from J, the gap between germline ends came to 12 bases. Here the CDR3 DNA reads TGTGCCAGCAGCCCTACAGCGTACAATCAGCCCCAGCATTTT. It codes for CASSPTAYNQPQHF.

The chain uses TRBV2 and TRBJ2-7; 10 nucleotides line up with TRBD2. With V trimmed by 7 bases and J by 2 bases, 5 bases remained unmatched. CDR1 and CDR2 from the germline V gene are SNHLY and FYNNEI. This CDR3 is built from 14 residues. The CDR3 here is CASTGTSATYEQYF. The CDR3 DNA follows: TGTGCCAGCACCGGGACTAGCGCCACCTACGAGCAGTACTTC.

The chain carries TRBV27 and TRBJ1-2; D not certain. This CDR3 has 13 residues. Germline CDR1 is MNHEY and CDR2 is SMNVEV (reference sequence). V gave up 5 bases and J gave up 5 bases, with 12 bases separating them. CDR3 in DNA: TGTGCCAGCAGTCCTAGTGAGCGGTATGGCTACACCTTC. The encoded protein is CASSPSERYGYTF.

The chain combines TRBV5-1 with TRBJ2-3, with TRBD1 matching over 7 bases. V trimming: 4 bases; J trimming: 1 base; junction bases outside the gene matches: 9. CDR3 length: 16 amino acids. CDR1 and CDR2 (germline): SGHRS, YFSETQ. In DNA form, the CDR3 reads TGCGCCAGCAGCATCGGACAGGTTGGGGGCACAGATACGCAGTATTTT. It is translated as CASSIGQVGGTDTQYF.

The rearrangement joins TRBV7-2 to TRBJ1-4; D gene ambiguous. The CDR3 extends over 15 amino acids. Germline V gene data show CDR1 as SGHTA and CDR2 as FQGNSA. The V gene lost 1 base and the J gene lost 8 bases, with 14 bases spanning the gap. The CDR3 region is CASSLGRGSLEKLFF. The CDR3 DNA reads as TGTGCCAGCAGCTTAGGCCGAGGCAGTTTGGAAAAACTGTTTTTT.

The V gene is TRBV5-4, the J gene TRBJ1-3; TRBD1 aligns across 9 bases. Unmatched junction bases numbered 3, after V lost 4 bases and J lost 1 base. The CDR3 extends over 15 amino acids. Germline-derived CDR1 and CDR2 are SGHNT and YYREEE (reference sequence). CDR3 nucleotides: TGTGCCAGCAGCCGACAGGGGGTATCTGGAAACACCATATATTTT. This codes for CASSRQGVSGNTIYF.

This chain uses TRBV5-8 with TRBJ1-5; no definite D call. The V end was cut by 0 bases, the J end by 4 bases, with 5 bases between. The CDR3 contains 13 residues. CDR1 is SGHTS, CDR2 YDEGEE, per germline. The CDR3 region has the DNA TGTGCCAGCAGCTTGGCCCCTAATCAGCCCCAGCATTTT. Translating gives CASSLAPNQPQHF.

In its sample, this clone was seen once. The genes are TRBV4-3 and TRBJ2-1; D is perhaps TRBD1 (6 bases). The length of the CDR3 is 15 residues. With 0 bases removed from V and 9 bases from J, the gap between germline ends came to 15 bases. The germline CDR1 and CDR2 sequences are LGHNA and YSLEER. The CDR3 nucleotides read TGCGCCAGCAGCCAAGATTTAGGGGCAGGGGTTGAGCAGTTCTTC. This codes for CASSQDLGAGVEQFF.

The V gene is TRBV9, the J gene TRBJ2-2; possibly TRBD2 for D (5 bases). Germline lookup yields CDR1 SGDLS and CDR2 YYNGEE. With 5 bases removed from V and 4 bases from J, the gap between germline ends came to 12 bases. There are 14 residues in the CDR3. This CDR3 reads CASSSSSITGELFF. As DNA, the CDR3 is TGTGCCAGCAGTTCTAGCTCTATCACCGGGGAGCTGTTTTTT.

The chain is built from TRBV9 and TRBJ2-7, with TRBD2 identical over 8 bases. The junction had 6 bases not matched to a gene; V was cut back by 2 bases and J by 5 bases. Germline V gene sequence: CDR1 SGDLS, CDR2 YYNGEE. The CDR3 totals 14 residues. The CDR3 DNA sequence: TGTGCCAGCAGCGTGGGCGGGGGGCCTAACGAGCAGTACTTC. It is translated as CASSVGGGPNEQYF.

The gene calls are TRBV7-8 and TRBJ2-7; possibly TRBD1 for D (6 bases). CDR3 size: 17 residues. Trimming removed 8 bases from V and 1 base from J, with 24 bases in between. Germline V lookup: CDR1 SGHVS, CDR2 FQNEAQ. CDR3 sequence: CASFKSGGASGSYEQYF. In DNA, the CDR3 is TGTGCCAGCTTCAAGTCTGGGGGCGCGTCAGGGTCCTACGAGCAGTACTTC.

J is TRBJ2-1 and V is TRBV11-2, with D maybe TRBD2 (5 bases). Per germline, CDR1 SGHAT and CDR2 FQNNGV. V gave up 5 bases and J gave up 8 bases, with 13 bases separating them. There are 13 residues in the CDR3. CDR3 sequence (DNA): TGTGCCAGCAGCCCGGACTTTAGGGATGAGCAGTTCTTC. It is translated as CASSPDFRDEQFF.

This chain connects TRBV6-2 or TRBV6-3 to TRBJ2-1; D is perhaps TRBD2 (5 bases). The CDR3 runs to 11 residues. Germline values: CDR1 MNHEY, CDR2 SVGEGT. The V end was cut by 2 bases, the J end by 12 bases, with 8 bases between. The CDR3 nucleotides read TGTGCCAGCAGTTACCCTAGCCCGCAGTTCTTC. Amino acids: CASSYPSPQFF.

The genes are TRBV2 and TRBJ2-1, with 7 bases lining up with TRBD2. The CDR3 contains 11 residues. Trimming at V came to 5 bases and at J to 8 bases, leaving 0 bases not matched to a gene. Germline V lookup: CDR1 SNHLY, CDR2 FYNNEI. The CDR3 loop is CASSREDEQFF. DNA for the CDR3: TGTGCCAGCAGTCGGGAGGATGAGCAGTTCTTC.

The J gene is TRBJ1-3, the V gene TRBV7-2; D is ambiguous. Germline V gene lookup returns CDR1 SGHTA and CDR2 FQGNSA. V lost 11 bases to trimming and J lost 4 bases, with 12 bases between them. This CDR3 comprises 12 residues. CDR3 sequence reads: CAGQRAGNTIYF. The CDR3 coding sequence is TGTGCCGGCCAGAGGGCGGGAAACACCATATATTTT.

The chain has TRBV5-4 and TRBJ2-7, with 8 bases identical to TRBD1. J was trimmed by 3 bases and V by 0 bases; bases with no gene match: 2. Germline V lookup: CDR1 SGHNT, CDR2 YYREEE (reference sequence). CDR3 length: 14 residues. This CDR3 reads CASSLGQGIYEQYF. CDR3 coding DNA: TGTGCCAGCAGCTTGGGACAGGGGATCTACGAGCAGTACTTC.

The genes are TRBV30 and TRBJ2-2; TRBD2 is a possible D gene (5 bases). V shed 4 bases and J shed 6 bases, with 15 bases lying between them. The CDR3 is 14 amino acids. The germline gives CDR1 GTSNPN, CDR2 SVGIG (reference sequence). The CDR3 nucleotides read TGTGCCTGGAACCTCTCGCCGAGGGCCGGGGAGCTGTTTTTT. It codes for CAWNLSPRAGELFF.

This chain connects TRBV12-3 or TRBV12-4 to TRBJ2-7; TRBD1 matches at 7 bases. The CDR3 loop spans 13 amino acids. V shed 6 bases and J 6 bases; nucleotides not matched to a gene: 8. CDR3 DNA: TGTGCCAGCAGGATAGGACAGGTAGGCGAGCAGTACTTC. Translation: CASRIGQVGEQYF.